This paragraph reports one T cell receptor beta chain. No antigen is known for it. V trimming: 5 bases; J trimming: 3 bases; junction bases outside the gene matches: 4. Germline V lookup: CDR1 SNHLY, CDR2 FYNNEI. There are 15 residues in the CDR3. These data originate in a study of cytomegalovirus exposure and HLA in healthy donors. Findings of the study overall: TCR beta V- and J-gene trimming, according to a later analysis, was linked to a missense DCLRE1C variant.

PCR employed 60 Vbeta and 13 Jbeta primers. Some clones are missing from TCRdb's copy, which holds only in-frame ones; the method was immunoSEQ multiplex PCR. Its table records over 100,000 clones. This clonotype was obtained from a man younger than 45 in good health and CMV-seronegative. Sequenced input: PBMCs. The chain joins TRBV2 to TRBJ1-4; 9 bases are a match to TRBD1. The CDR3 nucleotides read TGTGCCAGCAGTCTACAGGGGGCTCCTAATGAAAAACTGTTTTTT. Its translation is CASSLQGAPNEKLFF. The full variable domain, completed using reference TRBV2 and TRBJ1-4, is EPEVTQTPSHQVTQMGQEVILRCVPISNHLYFYWYRQILGQKVEFLVSFYNNEISEKSEIFDDQFSVERPDGSNFTLKIRSTKLEDSAMYFCASSLQGAPNEKLFFGSGTQLSVL.